This T cell receptor beta chain was identified in a study of blood T cell repertoires in COVID-19 (dated by TCRdb to 2020 to 2022). Regarding the study in general: Samples covering the acute and convalescent phases of COVID-19 were provided by collaborators in the United States, Italy and Spain. The material from the prospective study consisted of cDNA or gDNA derived from T cells, B-cell-depleted T cells, or PBMCs. Deeply sampled blood TCRbeta repertoires from subjects exposed to, actively infected with, or recovered from COVID-19 were included in the dataset. The repertoires were made available in a free public database intended to serve as a resource for research on the immune response to SARS-CoV-2. The samples were drawn from two sources: the first 160 participants of the ongoing ImmuneRACE study, and some 1,300 subjects contributed by 6 global collaborators. A de-identified subject ID, COVID-19 status, age in years and sex were almost always included in the sample metadata. Where available, HLA class I and class II types were taken from metadata supplied by the sample provider and were not determined by assay-based typing. On the study overall, not on this receptor specifically: The quantity of clinical and demographic metadata differed by source and by participant and was supplied without curation.

TCRbeta CDR3 regions were amplified from genomic DNA by means of the immunoSEQ Assay, a bias-controlled multiplex PCR. From the authors' description of their analysis: Within the assay, amplification of reference gene primers was used to estimate how many nucleated cells each sample contained. To quantify the absolute abundance of each unique TCRbeta CDR3 rearrangement, sequence reads were collapsed and filtered. For each sample, productive Simpson clonality was calculated as the square root of Simpson's diversity index across productive rearrangements. The source is immuneACCESS, and TCRdb retained only in-frame sequences with V and J called. Part of the clones is not carried over; for the studies checked, unresolved V genes explain less than half of this, and the remainder is unexplained. Clone size and the V and J calls come from that table; the DNA yielded D and trimming. For this sample there are a few hundred thousand clones; around 83% appear just once. The ten largest clones capture around 8% of the sample.

From a lookup of the germline V gene, CDR1 and CDR2 are WSHSY and SAAADI. The CDR3 runs 16 residues from the cysteine to the phenylalanine. Only CDR3 DNA remains: 48 bases, in frame from the first base. For this chain, trimming is 6 bases at the V end and 7 bases at the J end, and the number of junction bases without a gene match is 16. In Seattle, one collaborating source enrolled patients while the infection was active and tracked those patients longitudinally over the course of disease. The collaborating institutions used their own protocols to collect whole blood in K2EDTA tubes. For TCRbeta analysis, collaborator samples were shipped as frozen whole blood, as isolated PBMCs, or as DNA extracted from either sample type. Concerning this clone itself: Which antigen it targets is not known. No much larger clone exists at a distance of one base, and base qualities are not known.

The origin of this receptor is a woman of 80 years or more with COVID-19, enrolled during active disease. The rearrangement combines TRBV10-2 with TRBJ2-5; 8 central nucleotides agree with TRBD2. Sequencing was carried out using peripheral blood. CDR3 protein: CASSAPGLGGAGTQYF. DNA sequence: TGCGCCAGCAGCGCCCCGGGACTAGGGGGTGCGGGGACCCAGTACTTC.